The sequence of this T cell receptor (beta chain) was determined in a study of T cell repertoires in cytomegalovirus infection. The V gene end was trimmed by 6 bases and the J gene end by 5 bases; junction bases not matched to a gene: 2. CDR3 length: 13 residues. From germline, CDR1 is LNHDA and CDR2 SQIVND (reference sequence). From the reads, TCRdb called clonotypes with MiXCR, one entry per CDR3 protein. The top ten clones hold about half of a sample with 86,000 or so distinct CDR3 sequences, 20% to 30% of them seen once. This clonotype came up a few times. What it recognizes is unknown. Study observations and caveats: The study found HLA-C-restricted CMV-specific TCR beta clonotypes dominating the ex vivo response.

The chain employs TRBV19 and TRBJ1-5, with TRBD1 matching over 9 bases. Sequences were derived from CD8+ T cells from cultured PBMCs, sampled from culture after CMV antigen stimulation. The receptor was isolated from a human donor in good health (CMV status not recorded). Some clones in this sample may be carry-over from other donors' samples. For the CDR3, the DNA is TGTGCCAGTAGCCGACAGGGGGATCAGCCCCAGCATTTT. This translates into CASSRQGDQPQHF.